A selection of T cell receptor beta chains follows, all from one sample in a study of blood T cell repertoires in COVID-19. The assay was immunoSEQ multiplex PCR, and TCRdb's table has in-frame clones only and misses some. Here the sample spans about 190,000 clones, roughly 87% being singletons. The material sequenced was peripheral blood. The receptors derive from a woman aged 40 to 50 with acute or convalescent COVID-19. The CDR3 runs from the conserved cysteine through the conserved F or W. The D gene is left open where the match is weak. The size field is filled for only some rows; it gives once, few, many or a size class.

D gene	J gene	clone size	CDR3 length	V gene	CDR3 DNA	CDR3 protein
-	TRBJ1-6	once	15	TRBV9	TGTGCCAGCAGCGTAGAGAGGGGGGGTAATTCACCCCTCCACTTT	CASSVERGGNSPLHF
TRBD1	TRBJ2-7	-	13	TRBV19	TGTGCCAGTAGTGTGACAGGGTTCTACGAGCAGTACTTC	CASSVTGFYEQYF
-	TRBJ1-1	-	12	TRBV19	TGTGCCAGTATGGTGGGGGGTGCCGAAGCTTTCTTT	CASMVGGAEAFF
TRBD1	TRBJ1-4	-	14	TRBV6-2/TRBV6-3	TGTGCCAGCAGTCAAGGACAGGGAGGCGAAAAACTGTTTTTT	CASSQGQGGEKLFF
-	TRBJ1-4	-	13	TRBV19	TGTGCCAGTACCACCGGGTTGGAGGAAAAACTGTTTTTT	CASTTGLEEKLFF
-	TRBJ2-1	-	13	TRBV24-1	TGTGCCACCAGTGACCGGGTACCGGGGGAGCAGTTCTTC	CATSDRVPGEQFF
-	TRBJ2-3	-	15	TRBV28	TGTGCCAGCAGTTCCCCCGGGTCCTACACAGATACGCAGTATTTT	CASSSPGSYTDTQYF
-	TRBJ1-5	-	13	TRBV25-1	TGTGCCAGCAATGCAGGGGACCATCAGCCCCAGCATTTT	CASNAGDHQPQHF
TRBD2	TRBJ2-3	-	16	TRBV5-6	TGTGCCAGCAGCTTGGGGGCCGGGACTACCACAGATACGCAGTATTTT	CASSLGAGTTTDTQYF
TRBD1	TRBJ2-3	-	16	TRBV27	TGTGCCAGCAGTCCGTGGACAGGGGGGTTAACAGATACGCAGTATTTT	CASSPWTGGLTDTQYF
TRBD2	TRBJ2-5	-	16	TRBV30	TGTGCCTGGAGTGTAAGGCTAGCGGGAGTCCGAGAGACCCAGTACTTC	CAWSVRLAGVRETQYF
-	TRBJ1-2	-	13	TRBV2	TGTGCCAGCAGTGAAGAACGGTACGATGGCTACACCTTC	CASSEERYDGYTF
TRBD1	TRBJ2-1	-	15	TRBV2	TGTGCCAGCAGTCCCGACAGGGGAACCTACAATGAGCAGTTCTTC	CASSPDRGTYNEQFF
-	TRBJ1-5	-	12	TRBV10-3	TGTGCCATCAGTGGCGGGAATCAGCCCCAGCATTTT	CAISGGNQPQHF
-	TRBJ2-7	-	13	TRBV7-9	TGTGCCAGCAGGTCCAGTGGAGCCTACGAGCAGTACTTC	CASRSSGAYEQYF
-	TRBJ1-1	-	16	TRBV28	TGTGCCAGCAGTTTATGGGCAGGGTTAATGAACACTGAAGCTTTCTTT	CASSLWAGLMNTEAFF
-	TRBJ2-2	-	17	TRBV6-7	TGTGCCAGCAGTTACTTTTTCGGGAGAAAGAACACCGGGGAGCTGTTTTTT	CASSYFFGRKNTGELFF
TRBD1	TRBJ2-2	once	15	TRBV6-6	TGTGCCAGCAGTAGTGAGACAGGGGGTAGCGGGGAGCTGTTTTTT	CASSSETGGSGELFF
-	TRBJ1-4	-	16	TRBV24-1	TGTGCCACCAGTCTTCCCTTAGGCCGGGAAAATGAAAAACTGTTTTTT	CATSLPLGRENEKLFF
TRBD2	TRBJ2-7	-	16	TRBV7-8	TGTGCCAGCAGCCTAGGGACTAGCGGAAACAGCTACGAGCAGTACTTC	CASSLGTSGNSYEQYF
-	TRBJ2-7	-	21	TRBV27	TGTGCCAGCAGTTTATCGCCTCTCCGGAATCCACTTAGACAGGACGGTGGCGAGCAGTACTTC	CASSLSPLRNPLRQDGGEQYF
-	TRBJ1-1	-	12	TRBV5-6	TGTGCCAGCAGCTTAGGGGTCACTGAAGCTTTCTTT	CASSLGVTEAFF
-	TRBJ1-1	once	15	TRBV7-2	TGTGCCAGCAGCTTAGTAGTGGGAGAGGGTACTGAAGCTTTCTTT	CASSLVVGEGTEAFF
TRBD1	TRBJ2-2	-	17	TRBV6-4	TGTGCCAGCAGTGACTCGAGAGACAGGGGGGTCACCGGGGAGCTGTTTTTT	CASSDSRDRGVTGELFF
-	TRBJ2-1	-	15	TRBV6-5	TGTGCCAGCAGGGTTGACATAAGCTCCTACAATGAGCAGTTCTTC	CASRVDISSYNEQFF
-	TRBJ1-3	-	17	TRBV15	TGTGCCACCAGCAGAGATATCACAGGGCTAGTTGGAAACACCATATATTTT	CATSRDITGLVGNTIYF
-	TRBJ2-5	-	13	TRBV2	TGTGCCAGCAGTCTCAGACAGAAAGAGACCCAGTACTTC	CASSLRQKETQYF
TRBD1	TRBJ2-7	-	13	TRBV27	TGTGCCAGCAGTTCGATTGGGACAGACGAGCAGTACTTC	CASSSIGTDEQYF
-	TRBJ1-6	-	14	TRBV7-2	TGTGCCAGCAGCCTGGCAGGGGCGAGTTCACCCCTCCACTTT	CASSLAGASSPLHF
-	TRBJ1-6	-	13	TRBV28	TGTGCCAGCAGTTTATACAGGAGTTCACCCCTCCACTTT	CASSLYRSSPLHF
-	TRBJ1-4	-	11	TRBV12-3/TRBV12-4	TGTGCCAGCAGTTTTGCTGATGTCAAAGCCTTT	CASSFADVKAF
-	TRBJ2-3	-	13	TRBV19	TGTGCCAGTAGTGGTAGCGGAACAGATACGCAGTATTTT	CASSGSGTDTQYF
TRBD2	TRBJ2-3	-	16	TRBV5-1	TGCGCCAGCAGCCCGTCTACCGGGACTAGTCCAGATACGCAGTATTTT	CASSPSTGTSPDTQYF
-	TRBJ1-2	-	15	TRBV7-9	TGTGCCAGCAGCTTAGCGGCCCGGGGAAGCTATGGCTACACCTTC	CASSLAARGSYGYTF
-	TRBJ1-5	few	12	TRBV28	TGTGCCAGCAGTGTCAGAAATCAGCCCCAGCATTTT	CASSVRNQPQHF
-	TRBJ1-2	once	12	TRBV28	TGTGCCAGCAGCGTCGGGGTCTATGGCTACACCTTC	CASSVGVYGYTF